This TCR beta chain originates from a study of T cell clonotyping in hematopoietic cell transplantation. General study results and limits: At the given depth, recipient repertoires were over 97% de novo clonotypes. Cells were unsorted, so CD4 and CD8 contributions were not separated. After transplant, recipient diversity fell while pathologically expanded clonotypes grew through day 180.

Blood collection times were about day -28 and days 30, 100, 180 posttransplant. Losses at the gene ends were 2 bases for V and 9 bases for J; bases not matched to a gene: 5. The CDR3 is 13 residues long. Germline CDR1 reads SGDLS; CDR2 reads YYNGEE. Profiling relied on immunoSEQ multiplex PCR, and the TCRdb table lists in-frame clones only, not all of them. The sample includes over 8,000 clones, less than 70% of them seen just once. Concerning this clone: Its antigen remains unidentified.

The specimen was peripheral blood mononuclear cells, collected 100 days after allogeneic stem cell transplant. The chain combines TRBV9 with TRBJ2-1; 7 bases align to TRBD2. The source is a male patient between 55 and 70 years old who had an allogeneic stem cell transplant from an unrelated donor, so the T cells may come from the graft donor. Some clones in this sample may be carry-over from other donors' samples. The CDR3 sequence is CASSVGGTTEQFF. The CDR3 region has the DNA TGTGCCAGCAGCGTGGGGGGGACCACTGAGCAGTTCTTC.